Listed below are T cell receptor beta chains from one sample, sequenced in a study of control samples from healthy donors and cancer patients. Using immunoSEQ multiplex PCR, the repertoire was profiled, and TCRdb retains in-frame clones only, with some absent. The repertoire includes roughly 100,000 clones, 83% of them detected once, and roughly 13% sits in the top ten. The sequencing input was blood. These receptors were obtained from a woman between 50 and 59 years old in good health. Both conserved end residues are part of each CDR3.

V gene	J gene	CDR3 protein
TRBV14	TRBJ2-1	CASSQGGTSVYNEQFF
TRBV5-4	TRBJ1-6	CASSFMTGASPLHF
TRBV19	TRBJ2-1	CATKPPDNEQFF
TRBV29-1	TRBJ1-2	CSGNTGTDGYTF
TRBV24-1	TRBJ1-2	CATSGGRGYTF
TRBV21-1	TRBJ2-5	CASNYPVGQSQETQYF
TRBV29-1	TRBJ1-3	CSVSTGDTGNTIYF
TRBV4-3	TRBJ2-5	CASSQGVGRQETQYF
TRBV5-6	TRBJ2-5	CASSLGRGRETQYF
TRBV4-3	TRBJ1-5	CASSQESPDYSGNQPQHF
TRBV19	TRBJ2-2	CASSWGTNTGELFF
TRBV11-3	TRBJ2-3	CASSLAILRLAGAGDTQYF
TRBV4-3	TRBJ2-1	CASSQNAHRSGGYNEQFF
TRBV11-3	TRBJ1-1	CASSPGNEMNTEAFF
TRBV6-1	TRBJ2-1	CASSEVKVTLYNEQFF
TRBV7-2	TRBJ2-7	CASSSAPSGGVARYF
TRBV5-5	TRBJ2-3	CASSLASGNTDTQYF
TRBV11-3	TRBJ2-3	CASSLGGRGSTDTQYF
TRBV28	TRBJ2-7	CASSSYRYEQYF
TRBV9	TRBJ1-1	CASSVKGYTEAFF
TRBV1	TRBJ1-5	CTSRQQSQHF
TRBV7-9	TRBJ2-5	CASSPPRGETQYF
TRBV27	TRBJ2-7	CASSLQAGGLDEQYF
TRBV7-2	TRBJ1-2	CASSLSRGQQGYTF
TRBV7-2	TRBJ2-3	CASSPTRLAGNTDTQYF
TRBV6-6	TRBJ1-5	CASSSDRELGQPQHF
TRBV2	TRBJ1-1	CASSPDTEAFF
TRBV6-6	TRBJ2-3	CASSNGLGEGDTQYF